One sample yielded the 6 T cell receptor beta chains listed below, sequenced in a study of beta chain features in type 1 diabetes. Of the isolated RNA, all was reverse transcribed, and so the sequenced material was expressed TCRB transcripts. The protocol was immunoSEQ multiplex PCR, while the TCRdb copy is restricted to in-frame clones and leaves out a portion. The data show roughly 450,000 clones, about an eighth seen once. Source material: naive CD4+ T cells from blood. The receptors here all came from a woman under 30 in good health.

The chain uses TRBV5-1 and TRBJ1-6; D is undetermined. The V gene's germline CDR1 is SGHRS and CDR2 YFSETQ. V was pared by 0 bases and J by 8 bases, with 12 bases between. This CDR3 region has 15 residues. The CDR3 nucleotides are TGCGCCAGCAGCTTGGATCGGGGTTTCTATTCACCCCTCCACTTT. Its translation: CASSLDRGFYSPLHF. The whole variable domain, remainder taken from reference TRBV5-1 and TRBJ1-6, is KAGVTQTPRYLIKTRGQQVTLSCSPISGHRSVSWYQQTPGQGLQFLFEYFSETQRNKGNFPGRFSGRQFSNSRSEMNVSTLELGDSALYLCASSLDRGFYSPLHFGNGTRLTVT.

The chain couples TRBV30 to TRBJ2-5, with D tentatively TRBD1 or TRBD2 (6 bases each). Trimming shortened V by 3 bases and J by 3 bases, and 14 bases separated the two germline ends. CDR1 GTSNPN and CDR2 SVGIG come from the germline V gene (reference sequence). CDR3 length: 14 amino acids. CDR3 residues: CAWSFSGGEETQYF. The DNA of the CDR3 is TGTGCCTGGAGCTTTTCCGGGGGCGAAGAGACCCAGTACTTC.

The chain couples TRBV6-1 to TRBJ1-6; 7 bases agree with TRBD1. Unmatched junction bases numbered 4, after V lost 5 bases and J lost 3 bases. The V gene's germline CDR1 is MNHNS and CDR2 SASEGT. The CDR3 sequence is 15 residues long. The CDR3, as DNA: TGTGCCAGCAGTCTAAGACAGGGCTATAATTCACCCCTCCACTTT. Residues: CASSLRQGYNSPLHF.

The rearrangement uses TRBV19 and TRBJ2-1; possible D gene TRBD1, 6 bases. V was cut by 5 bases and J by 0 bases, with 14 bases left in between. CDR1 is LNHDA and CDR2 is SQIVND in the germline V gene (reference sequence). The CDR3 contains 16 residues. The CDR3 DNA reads TGTGCCAGTAGTTCTGGGACATCGAGCTCCTACAATGAGCAGTTCTTC. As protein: CASSSGTSSSYNEQFF.

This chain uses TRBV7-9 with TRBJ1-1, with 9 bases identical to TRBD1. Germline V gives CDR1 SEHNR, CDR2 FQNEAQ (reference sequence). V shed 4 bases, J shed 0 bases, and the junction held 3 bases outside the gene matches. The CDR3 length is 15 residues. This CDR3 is CASSSGDRVNTEAFF. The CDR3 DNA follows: TGTGCCAGCAGCTCCGGGGACAGGGTGAACACTGAAGCTTTCTTT.

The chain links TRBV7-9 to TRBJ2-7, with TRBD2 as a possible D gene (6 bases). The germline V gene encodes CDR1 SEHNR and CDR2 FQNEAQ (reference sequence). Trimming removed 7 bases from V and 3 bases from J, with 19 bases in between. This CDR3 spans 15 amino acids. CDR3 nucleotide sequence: TGTGCCAGCAACCCTTCGGGAGCTGGGGACTACGAGCAGTACTTC. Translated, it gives CASNPSGAGDYEQYF.